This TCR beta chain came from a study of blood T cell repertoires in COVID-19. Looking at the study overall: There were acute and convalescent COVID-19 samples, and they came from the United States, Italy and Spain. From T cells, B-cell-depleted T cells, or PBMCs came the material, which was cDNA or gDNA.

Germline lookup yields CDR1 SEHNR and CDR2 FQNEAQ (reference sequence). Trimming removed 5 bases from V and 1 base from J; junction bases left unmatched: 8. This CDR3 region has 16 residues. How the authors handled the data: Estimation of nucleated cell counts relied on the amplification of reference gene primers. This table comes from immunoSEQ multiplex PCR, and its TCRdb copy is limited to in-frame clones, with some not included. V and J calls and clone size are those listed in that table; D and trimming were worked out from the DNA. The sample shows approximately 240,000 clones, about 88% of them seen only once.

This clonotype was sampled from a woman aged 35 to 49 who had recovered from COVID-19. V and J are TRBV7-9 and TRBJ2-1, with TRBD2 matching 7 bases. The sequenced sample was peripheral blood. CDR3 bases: TGTGCCAGCAGCCCCCGGGACTACCCATCCTACAATGAGCAGTTCTTC. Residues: CASSPRDYPSYNEQFF.